These T cell receptor beta chains were read from a single sample in a study of shared clonotypes between healthy human individuals. Clones were sequenced by immunoSEQ multiplex PCR, and TCRdb holds only the in-frame ones, with some missing. The sample consists of roughly 500,000 clones, about 85% of them appearing once. Material for sequencing was PBMCs. The receptors were sampled from a woman aged 40 to 50 in good health. Some clones in this sample may be carry-over from other donors' samples. Each CDR3 is given with its conserved first and last residue. A D gene is named only where the DNA matches it firmly. Where a row states a size, it is once, few, many or the class of an expanded clone; other rows omit it.

j_gene: TRBJ2-7; abundance: once; len: 16; d_gene: TRBD1; v_gene: TRBV28; CDR3aa: CASRYTGTGSTYEQYF; CDR3nt: TGTGCCAGCAGGTACACCGGGACAGGGTCTACCTACGAGCAGTACTTC
j_gene: TRBJ2-2; abundance: NA; len: 18; d_gene: TRBD2; v_gene: TRBV18; CDR3aa: CASSPLMASGSGAGELFF; CDR3nt: TGTGCCAGCTCACCATTAATGGCTAGCGGGAGCGGCGCCGGGGAGCTGTTTTTT
j_gene: TRBJ2-3; abundance: NA; len: 15; d_gene: TRBD2; v_gene: TRBV7-3; CDR3aa: CASSLAGAGTDTQYF; CDR3nt: TGTGCCAGCAGCTTAGCGGGAGCGGGCACAGATACGCAGTATTTT
j_gene: TRBJ2-2; abundance: NA; len: 16; d_gene: TRBD2; v_gene: TRBV28; CDR3aa: CASKGSAGANTGELFF; CDR3nt: TGTGCCAGCAAGGGTAGTGCGGGAGCGAACACCGGGGAGCTGTTTTTT
j_gene: TRBJ1-5; abundance: once; len: 14; d_gene: NA; v_gene: TRBV9; CDR3aa: CASSVEGSHQPQHF; CDR3nt: TGTGCCAGCAGCGTAGAGGGGTCCCATCAGCCCCAGCATTTT
j_gene: TRBJ2-3; abundance: once; len: 14; d_gene: NA; v_gene: TRBV5-1; CDR3aa: CASMTAGVGDTQYF; CDR3nt: TGCGCCAGCATGACAGCCGGTGTTGGAGATACGCAGTATTTT
j_gene: TRBJ2-7; abundance: few; len: 12; d_gene: TRBD1; v_gene: TRBV5-5; CDR3aa: CASSPDRGSEYF; CDR3nt: TGTGCCAGCAGCCCGGACAGGGGTTCCGAGTACTTC
j_gene: TRBJ1-1; abundance: NA; len: 16; d_gene: NA; v_gene: TRBV28; CDR3aa: CASSLPEGRLNTEAFF; CDR3nt: TGTGCCAGCAGTCTACCCGAGGGGAGACTGAACACTGAAGCTTTCTTT
j_gene: TRBJ2-3; abundance: NA; len: 13; d_gene: NA; v_gene: TRBV7-9; CDR3aa: CASSLPHTDTQYF; CDR3nt: TGTGCCAGCAGCTTACCACACACAGATACGCAGTATTTT
j_gene: TRBJ2-5; abundance: NA; len: 15; d_gene: NA; v_gene: TRBV2; CDR3aa: CASSVRSSREETQYF; CDR3nt: TGTGCCAGCAGTGTGCGATCTTCACGCGAAGAGACCCAGTACTTC
j_gene: TRBJ1-2; abundance: NA; len: 14; d_gene: TRBD1; v_gene: TRBV2; CDR3aa: CATMYRGGYDGYTF; CDR3nt: TGTGCCACAATGTACAGGGGCGGGTACGATGGCTACACCTTC
j_gene: TRBJ2-7; abundance: NA; len: 15; d_gene: NA; v_gene: TRBV19; CDR3aa: CASSPTGHSTYEQYF; CDR3nt: TGTGCCAGTAGCCCAACGGGACACTCAACCTACGAGCAGTACTTC
j_gene: TRBJ2-1; abundance: NA; len: 15; d_gene: NA; v_gene: TRBV11-2; CDR3aa: CASSLSGQSYNEQFF; CDR3nt: TGTGCCAGCAGCTTATCCGGACAGAGCTACAATGAGCAGTTCTTC
j_gene: TRBJ2-1; abundance: NA; len: 12; d_gene: NA; v_gene: TRBV2; CDR3aa: CASSGGGNEQFF; CDR3nt: TGTGCCAGCAGTGGAGGGGGCAATGAGCAGTTCTTC
j_gene: TRBJ2-1; abundance: NA; len: 14; d_gene: TRBD2; v_gene: TRBV5-1; CDR3aa: CASSFSSGGDEQFF; CDR3nt: TGCGCCAGCAGCTTTTCGTCGGGGGGAGATGAGCAGTTCTTC
j_gene: TRBJ2-7; abundance: NA; len: 13; d_gene: NA; v_gene: TRBV28; CDR3aa: CASTPLTAYEQYF; CDR3nt: TGTGCCAGCACCCCATTGACGGCGTACGAGCAGTACTTC
j_gene: TRBJ2-3; abundance: NA; len: 14; d_gene: TRBD2; v_gene: TRBV7-3; CDR3aa: CASSLGLPGDTQYF; CDR3nt: TGTGCCAGCAGCTTGGGACTACCGGGGGATACGCAGTATTTT
j_gene: TRBJ2-6; abundance: NA; len: 12; d_gene: NA; v_gene: TRBV29-1; CDR3aa: CSATLGANVLTF; CDR3nt: TGCAGCGCTACGTTGGGGGCCAACGTCCTGACTTTC
j_gene: TRBJ1-4; abundance: NA; len: 16; d_gene: TRBD1; v_gene: TRBV4-2; CDR3aa: CASSQAGGVGNEKLFF; CDR3nt: TGTGCCAGCAGCCAGGCAGGGGGCGTTGGTAATGAAAAACTGTTTTTT
j_gene: TRBJ2-1; abundance: NA; len: 14; d_gene: TRBD2; v_gene: TRBV4-1; CDR3aa: CASSPSGTYNEQFF; CDR3nt: TGCGCCAGCAGCCCAAGCGGGACTTACAATGAGCAGTTCTTC
j_gene: TRBJ2-3; abundance: NA; len: 15; d_gene: NA; v_gene: TRBV7-7; CDR3aa: CASSLGSGSTDTQYF; CDR3nt: TGTGCTAGCAGCTTAGGTAGCGGAAGCACAGATACGCAGTATTTT
j_gene: TRBJ1-2; abundance: NA; len: 16; d_gene: TRBD1; v_gene: TRBV5-4; CDR3aa: CASSRDGQGAIGGYTF; CDR3nt: TGTGCCAGCAGCCGCGATGGACAGGGGGCGATAGGCGGCTACACCTTC
j_gene: TRBJ1-3; abundance: NA; len: 14; d_gene: TRBD1; v_gene: TRBV5-1; CDR3aa: CASKTGESGNTIYF; CDR3nt: TGCGCCAGCAAGACAGGGGAATCTGGAAACACCATATATTTT
j_gene: TRBJ2-5; abundance: NA; len: 14; d_gene: NA; v_gene: TRBV27; CDR3aa: CASSPTGLQETQYF; CDR3nt: TGTGCCAGCAGCCCGACAGGTCTTCAAGAGACCCAGTACTTC
j_gene: TRBJ2-1; abundance: NA; len: 13; d_gene: NA; v_gene: TRBV18; CDR3aa: CASSPGNYNEQFF; CDR3nt: TGTGCCAGCTCACCAGGAAACTACAATGAGCAGTTCTTC
j_gene: TRBJ2-1; abundance: NA; len: 14; d_gene: TRBD2; v_gene: TRBV6-1; CDR3aa: CASRTSGRYNEQFF; CDR3nt: TGTGCCAGCAGAACTAGCGGGCGTTACAATGAGCAGTTCTTC
j_gene: TRBJ2-3; abundance: NA; len: 15; d_gene: TRBD2; v_gene: TRBV14; CDR3aa: CASSQETTSVDTQYF; CDR3nt: TGTGCCAGCAGCCAAGAAACCACTAGCGTAGATACGCAGTATTTT
j_gene: TRBJ2-7; abundance: few; len: 15; d_gene: NA; v_gene: TRBV9; CDR3aa: CASSVEGSTWDEQYF; CDR3nt: TGTGCCAGCAGCGTAGAGGGGAGTACGTGGGACGAGCAGTACTTC
j_gene: TRBJ2-3; abundance: NA; len: 11; d_gene: NA; v_gene: TRBV2; CDR3aa: CASSEYDTQYF; CDR3nt: TGTGCCAGCAGTGAATATGATACGCAGTATTTT
j_gene: TRBJ1-2; abundance: NA; len: 11; d_gene: NA; v_gene: TRBV5-4; CDR3aa: CASSRGNGYTF; CDR3nt: TGTGCCAGCAGCCGAGGGAATGGCTACACCTTC
j_gene: TRBJ2-1; abundance: NA; len: 13; d_gene: NA; v_gene: TRBV2; CDR3aa: CASSTDSAYEQFF; CDR3nt: TGTGCCAGCAGTACCGACAGTGCGTATGAGCAGTTCTTC
j_gene: TRBJ1-3; abundance: NA; len: 15; d_gene: NA; v_gene: TRBV7-2; CDR3aa: CASSRGQLSGNTIYF; CDR3nt: TGTGCCAGCAGCCGTGGACAGCTCTCTGGAAACACCATATATTTT
j_gene: TRBJ2-2; abundance: NA; len: 17; d_gene: TRBD2; v_gene: TRBV4-1; CDR3aa: CASSPGLAGGRTGELFF; CDR3nt: TGCGCCAGCAGCCCGGGACTAGCGGGAGGCCGCACCGGGGAGCTGTTTTTT
j_gene: TRBJ2-1; abundance: NA; len: 13; d_gene: TRBD2; v_gene: TRBV2; CDR3aa: CASSVGLAGGRLF; CDR3nt: TGTGCCAGCAGTGTGGGACTAGCGGGAGGGCGCCTCTTC
j_gene: TRBJ2-7; abundance: few; len: 12; d_gene: NA; v_gene: TRBV6-5; CDR3aa: CASAQSSYEQYF; CDR3nt: TGTGCCAGTGCACAGAGCTCCTACGAGCAGTACTTC
j_gene: TRBJ2-7; abundance: NA; len: 12; d_gene: NA; v_gene: TRBV5-1; CDR3aa: CASSAGTHEQYF; CDR3nt: TGCGCCAGCAGCGCCGGGACCCACGAGCAGTACTTC
j_gene: TRBJ2-5; abundance: NA; len: 15; d_gene: NA; v_gene: TRBV7-3; CDR3aa: CASSPSGAQQETQYF; CDR3nt: TGTGCCAGCAGCCCGTCCGGGGCCCAACAAGAGACCCAGTACTTC
j_gene: TRBJ2-7; abundance: NA; len: 12; d_gene: NA; v_gene: TRBV7-2; CDR3aa: CASSPRFNEQYF; CDR3nt: TGTGCCAGCAGCCCCCGTTTCAACGAGCAGTACTTC
j_gene: TRBJ2-2; abundance: NA; len: 17; d_gene: NA; v_gene: TRBV28; CDR3aa: CASSFIWTVVNTGELFF; CDR3nt: TGTGCCAGCAGTTTCATTTGGACAGTCGTGAACACCGGGGAGCTGTTTTTT
j_gene: TRBJ2-3; abundance: NA; len: 15; d_gene: TRBD2; v_gene: TRBV4-3; CDR3aa: CASSQLAGGTDTQYF; CDR3nt: TGCGCCAGCAGCCAACTAGCGGGAGGTACAGATACGCAGTATTTT
j_gene: TRBJ2-1; abundance: NA; len: 15; d_gene: TRBD1; v_gene: TRBV7-8; CDR3aa: CASSPGQVSYNEQFF; CDR3nt: TGTGCCAGCAGTCCGGGACAGGTTTCCTACAATGAGCAGTTCTTC
j_gene: TRBJ2-3; abundance: NA; len: 17; d_gene: NA; v_gene: TRBV28; CDR3aa: CASSLGVALLRTDTQYF; CDR3nt: TGTGCCAGCAGTTTAGGGGTAGCCCTACTCCGCACAGATACGCAGTATTTT
j_gene: TRBJ1-1; abundance: NA; len: 16; d_gene: NA; v_gene: TRBV28; CDR3aa: CASSLGYSSTSTEAFF; CDR3nt: TGTGCCAGCAGTTTAGGGTACTCTTCGACTTCCACTGAAGCTTTCTTT
j_gene: TRBJ2-7; abundance: NA; len: 13; d_gene: NA; v_gene: TRBV18; CDR3aa: CASSPNGPYEQYF; CDR3nt: TGTGCCAGCTCACCCAACGGCCCCTACGAGCAGTACTTC